What follows are 30 T cell receptor beta chains derived from one specimen sequenced in a study of blood T cell repertoires in COVID-19. Repertoires were generated with immunoSEQ multiplex PCR, while TCRdb's copy carries only in-frame clones and drops some. The profile shows 310,000 or so clones, about nine tenths of them singletons. The sample was PBMCs or T cells enriched from blood (not recorded which). These receptors were collected from a woman under 40 who had recovered from COVID-19.

The J gene is TRBJ2-1, the V gene TRBV27; TRBD2 agrees at 12 bases. V dropped 7 bases and J dropped 10; count of bases not matched to a gene: 8. The CDR3 loop spans 14 amino acids. CDR1 is MNHEY and CDR2 is SMNVEV in the germline V gene (reference sequence). In DNA form, the CDR3 reads TGTGCCAGCACCCCTAGCGGGAGGGCACACGAGCAGTTCTTC. Encoded protein: CASTPSGRAHEQFF.

The chain carries TRBV27 and TRBJ1-6; possibly TRBD1 for D (5 bases). The germline CDR1 and CDR2 sequences are MNHEY and SMNVEV (reference sequence). The CDR3 covers 14 residues. V lost 3 bases and J 5 bases, leaving 8 bases between the germline ends. The CDR3 sequence: CASSLGLNNSPLHF. The CDR3 DNA is TGTGCCAGCAGTTTGGGACTGAATAATTCACCCCTCCACTTT.

The chain is built from TRBV5-1 and TRBJ2-1; 7 bases are shared with TRBD2. CDR3 length: 16 amino acids. Losses at the gene ends were 1 base for V and 0 bases for J; bases not matched to a gene: 4. Germline CDR1 and CDR2: SGHRS and YFSETQ. This CDR3 reads CASSLWGGSSYNEQFF. DNA of the CDR3: TGCGCCAGCAGCTTGTGGGGAGGGAGCTCCTACAATGAGCAGTTCTTC.

Points on this clone: Other DNA sequences in the same sample also yield this CDR3. The chain recombines TRBV7-2 with TRBJ2-7; TRBD2 aligns across 11 bases. The CDR3 length is 15 residues. The germline V gene has CDR1 SGHTA and CDR2 FQGNSA. V gave up 2 bases and J gave up 3 bases; unmatched junction bases: 3. DNA of the CDR3: TGTGCCAGCAGCTTAAGGCTAGCGGGAGGCTACGAGCAGTACTTC. Translation gives CASSLRLAGGYEQYF.

The count of this clone is one. CDR3 coding DNA: TGTGCCATCAGTGACGGCGGAGCGGGGCCAACCTACGAGCAGTACTTC. Residues: CAISDGGAGPTYEQYF. The genes are TRBV10-3 and TRBJ2-7, with TRBD2 identical over 7 bases. The CDR3 runs 16 residues. Germline V gene lookup returns CDR1 ENHRY and CDR2 SYGVKD. The trim removed 3 bases at V and 2 bases at J, leaving 10 bases unmatched.

V gene TRBV5-1 combines with J gene TRBJ2-7; 10 nucleotides agree with TRBD2. The CDR3 length is 14 residues. The germline CDR1 and CDR2 sequences are SGHRS and YFSETQ. V trimming: 5 bases; J trimming: 6 bases; junction bases outside the gene matches: 8. CDR3 in DNA: TGCGCCAGCAGGTTAGGGACTAGCGAAGGCGAGCAGTACTTC. Its translation is CASRLGTSEGEQYF.

The rearrangement joins TRBV6-5 to TRBJ2-7, with a tentative D call TRBD1 (6 bases). Germline CDR1 reads MNHEY; CDR2 reads SVGAGI. This CDR3 has 16 amino acids. V dropped 0 bases and J dropped 1 base, with 13 bases sitting between them. This CDR3 reads CASSYSRGTPSYEQYF. The DNA of the CDR3 is TGTGCCAGCAGTTACTCGAGAGGGACACCATCCTACGAGCAGTACTTC.

The rearrangement links TRBV30 to TRBJ1-3, with D perhaps matching TRBD1 (5 bases). V lost 0 bases to trimming and J lost 2 bases, with 11 bases between them. CDR1 GTSNPN and CDR2 SVGIG come from the germline V gene (reference sequence). The CDR3 covers 15 residues. Here the CDR3 reads CAWSVGSGPGNTIYF. CDR3 nucleotides: TGTGCCTGGAGTGTTGGTTCAGGGCCTGGAAACACCATATATTTT.

The V call is TRBV5-1, the J call TRBJ1-4; 10 nucleotides agree with TRBD1. The CDR3 spans 16 residues. Germline V gene lookup returns CDR1 SGHRS and CDR2 YFSETQ. Trimming cost V 4 bases and J 0 bases; bases outside gene matches: 3. The CDR3 DNA is TGCGCCAGCAGCCAGGACAGGGGGGCAACTAATGAAAAACTGTTTTTT. Translated, it gives CASSQDRGATNEKLFF. Variable domain in full (rest from reference TRBV5-1 and TRBJ1-4): KAGVTQTPRYLIKTRGQQVTLSCSPISGHRSVSWYQQTPGQGLQFLFEYFSETQRNKGNFPGRFSGRQFSNSRSEMNVSTLELGDSALYLCASSQDRGATNEKLFFGSGTQLSVL.

The rearrangement uses TRBV19 and TRBJ2-7; D is perhaps TRBD1 (5 bases). Trimming removed 5 bases at V and 2 bases at J, with 10 bases between. CDR1 and CDR2 from the germline V gene are LNHDA and SQIVND (reference sequence). The CDR3 loop spans 13 amino acids. CDR3 amino acids: CASSYRTTYEQYF. The CDR3 nucleotides read TGTGCCAGTAGTTACCGGACAACCTACGAGCAGTACTTC. The complete variable domain, with remaining parts taken from reference TRBV19 and TRBJ2-7, reads DGGITQSPKYLFRKEGQNVTLSCEQNLNHDAMYWYRQDPGQGLRLIYYSQIVNDFQKGDIAEGYSVSREKKESFPLTVTSAQKNPTAFYLCASSYRTTYEQYFGPGTRLTVT.

The chain uses TRBV2 and TRBJ1-5, with TRBD1 identical over 9 bases. In germline, CDR1 is SNHLY, CDR2 FYNNEI. J was trimmed by 8 bases and V by 8 bases; bases with no gene match: 7. This CDR3 has 13 amino acids. CDR3 amino acids: CASGTGLMEPQHF. The CDR3 DNA sequence: TGTGCCAGCGGGACAGGGTTGATGGAGCCCCAGCATTTT.

The rearrangement links TRBV7-2 to TRBJ2-1, with D maybe TRBD2 (5 bases). CDR1 is SGHTA, CDR2 FQGNSA, per germline. The ends were cut back, 1 base at V and 0 bases at J, with 13 bases in the middle. The CDR3 has 17 residues. The CDR3 DNA reads TGTGCCAGCAGCTTAGAGGCGGGTAGATACTCCTACAATGAGCAGTTCTTC. It encodes CASSLEAGRYSYNEQFF.

This chain links TRBV29-1 with TRBJ1-2; 8 bases match TRBD1. Germline CDR1 is SQVTM and CDR2 is ANQGSEA. This CDR3 spans 13 amino acids. The V gene end was trimmed by 6 bases and the J gene end by 8 bases; junction bases not matched to a gene: 11. CDR3 nucleotides: TGCAGCGTCGACTGGGACAGGAAGGGAGGCTACACCTTC. This gives the protein CSVDWDRKGGYTF. The complete variable domain, with remaining parts taken from reference TRBV29-1 and TRBJ1-2, reads SAVISQKPSRDICQRGTSLTIQCQVDSQVTMMFWYRQQPGQSLTLIATANQGSEATYESGFVIDKFPISRPNLTFSTLTVSNMSPEDSSIYLCSVDWDRKGGYTFGSGTRLTVV.

This chain connects TRBV10-3 to TRBJ1-5, with D maybe TRBD1 (5 bases). The germline V gene has CDR1 ENHRY and CDR2 SYGVKD. This CDR3 comprises 15 residues. V dropped 3 bases and J dropped 0 bases, with 9 bases sitting between them. The CDR3 loop reads CAISEGVGSNQPQHF. CDR3 sequence (DNA): TGTGCCATCAGTGAAGGGGTTGGTAGCAATCAGCCCCAGCATTTT.

The CDR3 sequence: CASSEQPGGSGNIQYF. As DNA, the CDR3 is TGTGCCAGCAGTGAACAGCCGGGAGGGAGTGGAAACATTCAGTACTTC. The rearrangement joins TRBV6-1 to TRBJ2-4, with 8 bases matching TRBD2. This CDR3 has 16 amino acids. Looked up from germline, CDR1 is MNHNS and CDR2 is SASEGT. V dropped 2 bases and J dropped 6; count of bases not matched to a gene: 9.

This clone was seen only once. The chain uses TRBV6-6 and TRBJ2-5, with 7 bases matching TRBD1. The CDR3 totals 14 residues. Germline V gene sequence: CDR1 MNHNY, CDR2 SVGAGI (reference sequence). Trimming removed 3 bases from V and 6 bases from J; junction bases left unmatched: 7. This CDR3 is CASSYGTVKKTQYF. The CDR3 nucleotides are TGTGCCAGCAGTTATGGGACAGTCAAGAAGACCCAGTACTTC.

CDR3 amino acids: CASSFYRGPYGYTF. As DNA, the CDR3 is TGTGCCAGCAGCTTCTACAGGGGTCCCTATGGCTACACCTTC. The chain recombines TRBV7-9 with TRBJ1-2, with 7 bases fitting TRBD1. The CDR3 is 14 residues long. J lost 4 bases, V lost 3 bases, and 5 bases had no gene match. CDR1 is SEHNR, CDR2 FQNEAQ, per germline (reference sequence).

With respect to this clone: Other DNA sequences within the sample encode an identical CDR3. The chain recombines TRBV28 with TRBJ1-3; D is unclear. Trimming took 8 bases from V and 4 from J, leaving 9 bases between them. The CDR3 has 12 residues. Germline loops: CDR1 MDHEN, CDR2 SYDVKM. The CDR3 sequence is CASSLLGNTIYF. CDR3 in DNA: TGTGCCAGCTCACTCCTAGGAAACACCATATATTTT. The entire variable domain, with the rest obtained from reference TRBV28 and TRBJ1-3, is as follows: DVKVTQSSRYLVKRTGEKVFLECVQDMDHENMFWYRQDPGLGLRLIYFSYDVKMKEKGDIPEGYSVSREKKERFSLILESASTNQTSMYLCASSLLGNTIYFGEGSWLTVV.

The V call is TRBV28, the J call TRBJ2-1, with 11 bases matching TRBD2. Germline lookup yields CDR1 MDHEN and CDR2 SYDVKM. V gave up 6 bases and J gave up 4 bases; unmatched junction bases: 2. The CDR3 sequence is 14 residues long. The CDR3, as DNA: TGTGCCAGCAGCCCTAGCGGGAGGTACAATGAGCAGTTCTTC. Encoded protein: CASSPSGRYNEQFF.

CDR3 protein: CASSSGRGQGSDTQYF. In DNA form, the CDR3 reads TGTGCCAGCAGCTCTGGTAGGGGACAGGGTTCAGATACGCAGTATTTT. V and J are TRBV11-2 and TRBJ2-3; the match to TRBD1 covers 9 bases. The CDR3 length is 16 residues. CDR1 is SGHAT, CDR2 FQNNGV, per germline. Unmatched junction bases numbered 9, after V lost 4 bases and J lost 4 bases.

This sequence joins TRBV6-2 or TRBV6-3 and TRBJ2-5, with TRBD2 matching over 8 bases. This CDR3 is built from 19 residues. Trimming at V came to 0 bases and at J to 4 bases, leaving 16 bases not matched to a gene. Germline V gene sequence: CDR1 MNHEY, CDR2 SVGEGT. In nucleotides, the CDR3 is TGTGCCAGCAGTTACTCGCTTGTGTCTCCGGGAGGGCCTCCAGAGACCCAGTACTTC. As protein: CASSYSLVSPGGPPETQYF.

The gene calls are TRBV29-1 and TRBJ1-1; the D is unclear. CDR1 is SQVTM and CDR2 is ANQGSEA in the germline V gene. This CDR3 has 10 amino acids. The ends were cut back, 4 bases at V and 10 bases at J, with 10 bases in the middle. DNA for the CDR3: TGCAGCGTTGGAGTCCGAGGAGCTTTCTTT. This gives the protein CSVGVRGAFF.

The chain has TRBV2 and TRBJ1-5; a weak D match, TRBD1 (6 bases). The V and J ends lost 5 bases and 4 bases respectively, with 12 bases between them. CDR1 SNHLY and CDR2 FYNNEI come from the germline V gene. CDR3 length: 14 amino acids. The CDR3 coding sequence is TGTGCCAGCAGTACCTTTGGACAGAATCAGCCCCAGCATTTT. Its translation is CASSTFGQNQPQHF.

The rearrangement links TRBV6-1 to TRBJ2-7; 7 positions agree with TRBD2. The CDR3 length is 12 residues. The germline V gene encodes CDR1 MNHNS and CDR2 SASEGT. With V trimmed by 8 bases and J by 4 bases, 5 bases remained unmatched. This CDR3 is CASGRGNYEQYF. The CDR3 DNA follows: TGTGCCAGCGGGCGGGGGAATTACGAGCAGTACTTC.

This chain joins TRBV5-1 and TRBJ2-2; possibly TRBD2 for D (6 bases). Germline V gene lookup returns CDR1 SGHRS and CDR2 YFSETQ. CDR3 length: 16 amino acids. The germline V and J ends were trimmed by 4 bases and 5 bases, with 18 bases remaining between them. Here the CDR3 DNA reads TGCGCCAGCAGCCCCGCGGGGTTACACGGAACCGGGGAGCTGTTTTTT. It is translated as CASSPAGLHGTGELFF.

This clone was seen just once. V gene TRBV14 combines with J gene TRBJ1-1; 7 bases align to TRBD1. Germline V gene lookup returns CDR1 SGHDN and CDR2 FVKESK. The V gene end was trimmed by 4 bases and the J gene end by 6 bases; junction bases not matched to a gene: 8. The CDR3 extends over 14 amino acids. CDR3 in amino acids: CASSPQGGDPEAFF. As DNA, the CDR3 is TGTGCCAGCAGCCCTCAAGGGGGCGACCCTGAAGCTTTCTTT.

The chain couples TRBV27 to TRBJ2-7; D gene unclear. Germline V CDR1 and CDR2: MNHEY, SMNVEV (reference sequence). The CDR3 is made up of 11 amino acids. Trimming left V 4 bases short and J 6 bases short, with 7 bases between. CDR3 in amino acids: CASSYASEQYF. The DNA of the CDR3 is TGTGCCAGCAGTTATGCGAGCGAGCAGTACTTC.

The CDR3 bases are TGTGCCACCAGCCCCCCTTCAGGGGATGGCAACACCGGGGAGCTGTTTTTT. Protein sequence: CATSPPSGDGNTGELFF. V and J are TRBV24-1 and TRBJ2-2; TRBD1 might be the D (6 bases). Trimming took 7 bases from V and 2 from J, leaving 19 bases between them. CDR1 and CDR2 from the germline V gene are KGHDR and SFDVKD. This CDR3 is 17 amino acids long.

The rearrangement joins TRBV19 to TRBJ2-3; a weak D match, TRBD2 (5 bases). The V gene lost 5 bases and the J gene lost 3 bases, with 15 bases spanning the gap. Germline V CDR1 and CDR2: LNHDA, SQIVND (reference sequence). This CDR3 spans 15 amino acids. Here the CDR3 reads CASSLSSGLTDTQYF. The CDR3 nucleotides read TGTGCCAGTAGTCTTTCCAGCGGCCTAACAGATACGCAGTATTTT.

The J gene is TRBJ2-7, the V gene TRBV5-1, with 10 positions matching TRBD2. The CDR3 contains 15 residues. After removal of 0 bases from V and 6 bases from J, the junction contained 6 bases not matched to a gene. Germline V gives CDR1 SGHRS, CDR2 YFSETQ. The CDR3 here is CASSLAASGSREQYF. CDR3 sequence (DNA): TGCGCCAGCAGCTTGGCGGCTAGCGGGAGTCGCGAGCAGTACTTC.